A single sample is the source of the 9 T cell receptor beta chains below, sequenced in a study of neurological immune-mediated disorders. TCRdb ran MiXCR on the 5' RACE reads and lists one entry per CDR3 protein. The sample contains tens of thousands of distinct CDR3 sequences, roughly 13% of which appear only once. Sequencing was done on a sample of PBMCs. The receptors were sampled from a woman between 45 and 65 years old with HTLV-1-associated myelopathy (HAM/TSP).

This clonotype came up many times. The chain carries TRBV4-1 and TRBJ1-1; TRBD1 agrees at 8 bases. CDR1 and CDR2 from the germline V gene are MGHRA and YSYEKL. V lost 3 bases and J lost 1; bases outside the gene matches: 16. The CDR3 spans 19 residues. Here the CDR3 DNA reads TGCGCCAGCAGCCAGACCGCCGTTCGGACAGGGACAAGGAACACTGAAGCTTTCTTT. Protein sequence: CASSQTAVRTGTRNTEAFF.

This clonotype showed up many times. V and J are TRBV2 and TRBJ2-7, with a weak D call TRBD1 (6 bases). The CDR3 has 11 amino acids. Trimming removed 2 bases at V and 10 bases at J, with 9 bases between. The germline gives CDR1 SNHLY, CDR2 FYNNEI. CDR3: CASSELQGQYV. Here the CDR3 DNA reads TGTGCCAGCAGTGAACTACAGGGACAGTACGTC.

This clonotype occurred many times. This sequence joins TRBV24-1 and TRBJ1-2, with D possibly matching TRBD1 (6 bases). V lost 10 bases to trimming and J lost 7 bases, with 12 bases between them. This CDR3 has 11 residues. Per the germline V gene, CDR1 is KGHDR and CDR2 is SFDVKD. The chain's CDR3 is CATAGDGGYTF. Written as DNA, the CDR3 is TGTGCCACGGCAGGGGACGGTGGCTACACCTTC.

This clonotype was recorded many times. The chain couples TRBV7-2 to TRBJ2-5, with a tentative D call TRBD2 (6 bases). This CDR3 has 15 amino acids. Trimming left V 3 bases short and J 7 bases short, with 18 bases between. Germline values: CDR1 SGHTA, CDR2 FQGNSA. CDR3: CASSLSWRGAGTQYF. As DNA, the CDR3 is TGTGCCAGCAGCTTGAGCTGGCGCGGGGCCGGGACCCAGTACTTC.

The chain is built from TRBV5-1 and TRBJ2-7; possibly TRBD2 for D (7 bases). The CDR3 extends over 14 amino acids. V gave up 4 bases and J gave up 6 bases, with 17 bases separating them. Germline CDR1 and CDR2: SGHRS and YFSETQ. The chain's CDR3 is CASSVMSGGREQYV. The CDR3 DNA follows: TGCGCCAGCAGCGTTATGTCGGGGGGCCGCGAGCAGTACGTC.

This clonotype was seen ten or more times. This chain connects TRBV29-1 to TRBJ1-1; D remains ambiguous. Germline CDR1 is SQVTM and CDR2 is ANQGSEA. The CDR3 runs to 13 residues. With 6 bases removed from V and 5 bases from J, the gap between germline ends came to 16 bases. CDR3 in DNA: TGCAGCGTCGCCGGTAAACTCTGGACTGAAGCTTTCTTT. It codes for CSVAGKLWTEAFF.

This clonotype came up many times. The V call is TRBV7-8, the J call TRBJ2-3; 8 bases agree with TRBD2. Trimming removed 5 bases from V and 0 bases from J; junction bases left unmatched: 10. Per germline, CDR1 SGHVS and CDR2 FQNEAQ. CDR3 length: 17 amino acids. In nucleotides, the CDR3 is TGTGCCAGCAGCGCGGGGCGGGGGGCTATAAGCACAGATACGCAGTATTTT. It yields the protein CASSAGRGAISTDTQYF.

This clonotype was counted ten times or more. As DNA, the CDR3 is TGCAGTGCTAGAGACTACCTGGGGACAGCCGACACTGAAGCTTTCTTT. It translates to CSARDYLGTADTEAFF. This rearrangement joins TRBV20-1 to TRBJ1-1; TRBD1 agrees at 7 bases. Per germline, CDR1 DFQATT and CDR2 SNEGSKA (reference sequence). This CDR3 comprises 16 residues. V was clipped by 0 bases and J by 3 bases; unmatched bases: 10.

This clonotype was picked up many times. For the CDR3, the DNA is TGCGCCAGCAGCTTGTCCGTCCGAGGGACGGCGAATGAAAAACTGTTTTTT. Translated, it gives CASSLSVRGTANEKLFF. The chain has TRBV5-1 and TRBJ1-4, with D tentatively TRBD1 (5 bases). CDR3 size: 17 residues. The ends were cut back, 1 base at V and 5 bases at J, with 18 bases in the middle. Germline-derived CDR1 and CDR2 are SGHRS and YFSETQ.